This T cell receptor beta chain was obtained from a study of blood T cells in healthy people across ages. Primers used in a second PCR of about 7 to 11 cycles were a sample-barcoded 5' primer and a J-beta primer mix. Template switching added a 12-random-nucleotide identifier to every cDNA molecule. Via MiXCR, TCRdb re-called the 5' RACE reads, giving one row per CDR3 protein. The sample has hundreds of thousands of distinct CDR3 sequences, over 20% seen once. The V gene's germline CDR1 is MNHEY and CDR2 SVGEGT. This CDR3 is built from 16 residues. Study-level findings and limits: The unsorted PBMCs prevented any conclusive comparison of naive versus antigen-experienced cells.

Each donor supplied 7.5 to 10 milliliters of peripheral blood. There are a few counts of this clonotype. Its specificity is not known. This sequence was found in a man aged 70-80 years in good health. Material for sequencing was blood. The chain couples TRBV6-2 or TRBV6-3 to TRBJ2-5, with a weak D call TRBD1 (6 bases). The DNA end is more similar to TRBJ2-1, so the J call may be wrong. CDR3: CASSLEQGILNNEQFF. In DNA form, the CDR3 reads TGTGCCAGCAGTTTGGAGCAGGGGATTCTTAACAATGAGCAGTTCTTC.